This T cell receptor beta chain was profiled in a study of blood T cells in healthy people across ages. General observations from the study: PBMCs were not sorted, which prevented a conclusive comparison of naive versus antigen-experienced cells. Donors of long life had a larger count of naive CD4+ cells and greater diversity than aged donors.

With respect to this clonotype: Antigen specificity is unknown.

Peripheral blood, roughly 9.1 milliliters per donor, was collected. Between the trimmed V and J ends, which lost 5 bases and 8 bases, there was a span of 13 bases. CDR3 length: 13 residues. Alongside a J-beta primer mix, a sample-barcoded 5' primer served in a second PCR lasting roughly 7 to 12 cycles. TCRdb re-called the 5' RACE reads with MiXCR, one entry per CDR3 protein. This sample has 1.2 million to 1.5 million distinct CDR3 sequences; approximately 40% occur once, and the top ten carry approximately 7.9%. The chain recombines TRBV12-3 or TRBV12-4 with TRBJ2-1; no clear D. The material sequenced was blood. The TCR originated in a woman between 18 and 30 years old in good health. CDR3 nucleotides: TGTGCCAGCAGTCCCGAGGCCTGGGATGAGCAGTTCTTC. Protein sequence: CASSPEAWDEQFF.